These 13 T cell receptor beta chains originate from one sample sequenced in a study of T-cell reconstitution after alpha-beta-depleted transplantation in children. For TCRbeta, the library was prepared with unique molecular identifiers. In TCRdb, the PCR reads were re-called with MiXCR into one record per CDR3 protein. The sample records 440,000 or so distinct CDR3 sequences, approximately 42% being singletons. The sequences come from PBMCs, collected before TCRalphabeta/CD19-depleted stem cell transplant. The receptor set was obtained from a girl aged 2 to 10 with aplastic anemia, due to receive a stem cell transplant.

In its sample, this clonotype was seen once. The chain combines TRBV4-2 with TRBJ1-5; 8 nucleotides match TRBD1. V dropped 0 bases and J dropped 6; count of bases not matched to a gene: 4. The CDR3 contains 15 residues. CDR1 is LGHNA and CDR2 is YNFKEQ in the germline V gene. Here the CDR3 DNA reads TGTGCCAGCAGCCAAGAGGACAGGGCCATTCAGCCCCAGCATTTT. It specifies CASSQEDRAIQPQHF.

The chain is built from TRBV5-1 and TRBJ1-1, with 7 bases fitting TRBD1. The CDR3 spans 13 residues. Germline-derived CDR1 and CDR2 are SGHRS and YFSETQ. The J segment lost 4 bases and the V segment lost 7 bases, leaving 7 bases of the junction unmatched. The CDR3 bases are TGCGCCAGCGGGCAGACAGGGAGCACTGAAGCTTTCTTT. Protein sequence: CASGQTGSTEAFF.

The chain has TRBV10-2 and TRBJ1-1, with D maybe TRBD1 (5 bases). This CDR3 is built from 12 residues. Germline CDR1 reads WSHSY; CDR2 reads SAAADI. V was cut by 5 bases and J by 4 bases, with 8 bases left in between. The CDR3 nucleotides are TGCGCCAGCAGTCAAAGGGGCACTGAAGCTTTCTTT. Translated, it gives CASSQRGTEAFF.

The rearrangement joins TRBV18 to TRBJ1-2, with D unresolved. This CDR3 is built from 12 residues. Germline lookup yields CDR1 KGHSH and CDR2 LQKENI. V was shortened by 4 bases and J by 9 bases, with 12 bases between the two germline ends. Written as DNA, the CDR3 is TGTGCCAGCTCACGAAGGGAGGGAAGCTACACCTTC. Protein sequence: CASSRREGSYTF.

The genes are TRBV15 and TRBJ1-5, with D tentatively TRBD1 (6 bases). This CDR3 region has 15 residues. With 5 bases removed from V and 7 bases from J, the gap between germline ends came to 18 bases. Per the germline V gene, CDR1 is LNHNV and CDR2 is YYDKDF (reference sequence). CDR3 loop: CATSLGGAEGQPQHF. The CDR3, as DNA: TGTGCCACCAGCCTCGGGGGGGCAGAAGGACAGCCCCAGCATTTT.

This clonotype has more than one count but fewer than ten. The J gene is TRBJ1-1, the V gene TRBV27, with D possibly matching TRBD1 (6 bases). Between the trimmed V and J ends, which lost 5 bases and 1 base, there was a span of 11 bases. The CDR3 consists of 14 residues. Germline CDR1 is MNHEY and CDR2 is SMNVEV (reference sequence). In DNA, the CDR3 is TGTGCCAGCAGTCTGAGGGGGGCGAACACTGAAGCTTTCTTT. Its protein is CASSLRGANTEAFF.

The rearrangement links TRBV7-2 to TRBJ2-5; a possible D gene is TRBD1 (5 bases). Germline V CDR1 and CDR2: SGHTA, FQGNSA. The CDR3 totals 14 residues. With 3 bases removed from V and 1 base from J, the gap between germline ends came to 9 bases. The CDR3 DNA is TGTGCCAGCAGCTTGTCAGGGTTCCAAGAGACCCAGTACTTC. It translates to CASSLSGFQETQYF.

The chain has TRBV28 and TRBJ2-7; D remains ambiguous. V was clipped by 5 bases and J by 2 bases, with 13 bases between them. The CDR3 length is 14 residues. Germline V lookup: CDR1 MDHEN, CDR2 SYDVKM. The DNA of the CDR3 is TGTGCCAGCAGTCCCGGGCCAGTGCCCTACGAGCAGTACTTC. Translated: CASSPGPVPYEQYF.

This clonotype was observed at least ten times. This chain links TRBV5-5 with TRBJ2-7, with 7 bases matching TRBD1. The CDR3 has 15 amino acids. Germline V lookup: CDR1 SGHKS, CDR2 YYEKEE (reference sequence). V shed 4 bases, J shed 3 bases, and the junction held 10 bases outside the gene matches. DNA of the CDR3: TGTGCCAGCAGCCATCCGGGACAGAAACACTACGAGCAGTACTTC. Translated: CASSHPGQKHYEQYF.

This clonotype was seen more than once but under ten times. The J gene is TRBJ2-1, the V gene TRBV5-1, with D perhaps TRBD2 (5 bases). This CDR3 contains 15 residues. V lost 4 bases, J lost 4 bases, and 15 bases lay in between. Germline CDR1 and CDR2: SGHRS and YFSETQ. This chain's CDR3 is CASSLGGSGYNEQFF. The CDR3 bases are TGCGCCAGCAGCCTGGGCGGGTCTGGATACAATGAGCAGTTCTTC.

The rearrangement links TRBV20-1 to TRBJ2-7; D is undetermined. The CDR3 has 14 residues. V was clipped by 3 bases and J by 5 bases, with 17 bases between them. The germline gives CDR1 DFQATT, CDR2 SNEGSKA (reference sequence). The DNA of the CDR3 is TGCAGTGCTAGGGTCCCACCCGAGCCCCACGAGCAGTACTTC. Translation gives CSARVPPEPHEQYF.

The V call is TRBV12-3 or TRBV12-4, the J call TRBJ2-7; D is unresolved. The V end lost 4 bases, the J end lost 0 bases, and 7 bases lay between the germline ends. This CDR3 region has 13 residues. This CDR3 reads CASSSLPSYEQYF. Here the CDR3 DNA reads TGTGCCAGCAGTTCTCTGCCCTCCTACGAGCAGTACTTC.

This clonotype was found a few times. The chain uses TRBV3-1 and TRBJ2-7; TRBD2 agrees at 7 bases. This CDR3 has 15 amino acids. With 4 bases clipped from V and 4 bases from J, the junction kept 10 bases outside the gene matches. Germline CDR1 is LGHDT and CDR2 is YNNKEL (reference sequence). The CDR3 protein is CASSRSTSARYEQYF. CDR3 bases: TGTGCCAGCAGCCGTTCAACTAGCGCTAGGTACGAGCAGTACTTC.